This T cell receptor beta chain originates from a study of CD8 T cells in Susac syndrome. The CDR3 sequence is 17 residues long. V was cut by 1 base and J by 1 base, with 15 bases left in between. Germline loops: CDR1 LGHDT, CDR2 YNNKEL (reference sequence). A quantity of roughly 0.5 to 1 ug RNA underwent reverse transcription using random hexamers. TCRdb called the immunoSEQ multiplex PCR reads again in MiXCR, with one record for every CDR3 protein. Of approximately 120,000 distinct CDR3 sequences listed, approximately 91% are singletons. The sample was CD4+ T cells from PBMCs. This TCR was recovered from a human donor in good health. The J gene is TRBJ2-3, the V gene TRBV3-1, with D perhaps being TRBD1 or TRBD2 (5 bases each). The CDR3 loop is CASSQGDLRTRTDTQYF. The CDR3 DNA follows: TGTGCCAGCAGCCAAGGGGACCTGAGGACGCGCACAGATACGCAGTATTTT.